This is a list of T cell receptor beta chains from one sample in a study of blood T cell repertoires in COVID-19. Some clones are missing from TCRdb's copy, which holds only in-frame ones; the method was immunoSEQ multiplex PCR. The sample consists of about 110,000 clones, 60% to 85% of them appearing once. Sequenced: peripheral blood. The source of these receptors is a man between 65 and 80 years old with acute or convalescent COVID-19. CDR3s include the opening cysteine and the closing phenylalanine or tryptophan. Each record gives: D gene, J gene, clone size, V gene, CDR3 DNA, CDR3 protein. D genes are given only for firm matches. Clone size is stated in some rows and not others, as once, few, many or a class when expanded.

D: NA
J: TRBJ1-3
size: few
V: TRBV7-2
DNA: TGTGCCAGCAGCTTAGAAGCACAGGGCGACTCTGGAAACACCATATATTTT
CDR3: CASSLEAQGDSGNTIYF

D: TRBD2
J: TRBJ2-7
size: NA
V: TRBV2
DNA: TGTGCCAGCAGTGCTGATAGCGGGGGTTCGTACGAGCAGTACTTC
CDR3: CASSADSGGSYEQYF

D: NA
J: TRBJ1-1
size: NA
V: TRBV6-4
DNA: TGTGCCAGCAGTGACTCGATCAGGTCAGCTGAAGCTTTCTTT
CDR3: CASSDSIRSAEAFF

D: TRBD2
J: TRBJ2-3
size: NA
V: TRBV7-2
DNA: TGTGCCAGCAGCGATCAGACTAGCGGGGGGGCGATAGATACGCAGTATTTT
CDR3: CASSDQTSGGAIDTQYF

D: TRBD1
J: TRBJ2-2
size: NA
V: TRBV7-7
DNA: TGTGCCAGCAGCCCGGACAGGGGAATTAACACCGGGGAGCTGTTTTTT
CDR3: CASSPDRGINTGELFF

D: TRBD1
J: TRBJ1-3
size: NA
V: TRBV7-9
DNA: TGTGCCAGCAAGACAGGGTCCGGAAACACCATATATTTT
CDR3: CASKTGSGNTIYF

D: NA
J: TRBJ2-7
size: NA
V: TRBV27
DNA: TGTGCCAGCAGTTTTGTTGCAGGGTCCCATGGTCGCGAGCAGTACTTC
CDR3: CASSFVAGSHGREQYF

D: NA
J: TRBJ1-2
size: NA
V: TRBV24-1
DNA: TGTGCCACCCCCGACACTGACTATGGCTACACCTTC
CDR3: CATPDTDYGYTF

D: NA
J: TRBJ2-4
size: NA
V: TRBV6-2/TRBV6-3
DNA: TGTGCCAGCAGCCCACGTGGGGGACTCAAAAACATTCAGTACTTC
CDR3: CASSPRGGLKNIQYF

D: TRBD1
J: TRBJ2-7
size: NA
V: TRBV19
DNA: TGTGCCAGTAGTTCCCAGGGGGCTTCAACCTACGAGCAGTACTTC
CDR3: CASSSQGASTYEQYF

D: NA
J: TRBJ2-6
size: NA
V: TRBV16
DNA: TGTGCCAGCAGTGGCCAGGGACAAGCTGGGGCCAACGTCCTGACTTTC
CDR3: CASSGQGQAGANVLTF

D: NA
J: TRBJ1-3
size: NA
V: TRBV5-1
DNA: TGCGCCAGCAGCTTGGACGGGAATGGAAACACCATATATTTT
CDR3: CASSLDGNGNTIYF

D: NA
J: TRBJ1-6
size: NA
V: TRBV18
DNA: TGTGCCAGCTCACCACAGGGGAAGGAATCACCCCTCCACTTT
CDR3: CASSPQGKESPLHF

D: NA
J: TRBJ2-3
size: NA
V: TRBV11-2
DNA: TGTGCCAGCAGCTCATTGCGGAATACGCAGTATTTT
CDR3: CASSSLRNTQYF

D: TRBD1
J: TRBJ1-1
size: NA
V: TRBV3-1/TRBV3-2
DNA: TGTGCCAGCAGCCCCTCTGGCAGGGGGATCACTGAAGCTTTCTTT
CDR3: CASSPSGRGITEAFF

D: TRBD1
J: TRBJ2-5
size: NA
V: TRBV4-1
DNA: TGCGCCAGCAGCCAAGAACCCTCCGGGACAGGGCAAGAGACCCAGTACTTC
CDR3: CASSQEPSGTGQETQYF

D: TRBD2
J: TRBJ2-1
size: NA
V: TRBV5-1
DNA: TGCGCCAGCAGCTCCGGGACTAGCGGTTCAAAGCAGTTCTTC
CDR3: CASSSGTSGSKQFF

D: TRBD2
J: TRBJ2-5
size: NA
V: TRBV5-6
DNA: TGTGCCAGCAGCTTTCGCGGGGGGGAGACCCAGTACTTC
CDR3: CASSFRGGETQYF

D: NA
J: TRBJ1-1
size: NA
V: TRBV19
DNA: TGTGCCAGTAGTATCACACAGGTGAACACTGAAGCTTTCTTT
CDR3: CASSITQVNTEAFF

D: NA
J: TRBJ2-4
size: once
V: TRBV20-1
DNA: TGCAGTGCTAGGGTCGGGAACATTCAGTACTTC
CDR3: CSARVGNIQYF

D: TRBD1
J: TRBJ2-3
size: NA
V: TRBV14
DNA: TGTGCCAGCAGCCAACACGACAGGGGGCTAGAAGAGGATACGCAGTATTTT
CDR3: CASSQHDRGLEEDTQYF

D: NA
J: TRBJ1-1
size: NA
V: TRBV12-5
DNA: TGTGCTAGTGGTTTGGTGAGGGCCCAGTTGAACACTGAAGCTTTCTTT
CDR3: CASGLVRAQLNTEAFF

D: NA
J: TRBJ1-2
size: NA
V: TRBV5-5
DNA: TGTGCCACCCACGAGGGGGGGCGTTATGGCTACACCTTC
CDR3: CATHEGGRYGYTF

D: TRBD2
J: TRBJ2-7
size: NA
V: TRBV24-1
DNA: TGTGCCACCAGTGTCCCCTCACAGCGGGGGGGAGTATCTGACGAGCAGTACTTC
CDR3: CATSVPSQRGGVSDEQYF